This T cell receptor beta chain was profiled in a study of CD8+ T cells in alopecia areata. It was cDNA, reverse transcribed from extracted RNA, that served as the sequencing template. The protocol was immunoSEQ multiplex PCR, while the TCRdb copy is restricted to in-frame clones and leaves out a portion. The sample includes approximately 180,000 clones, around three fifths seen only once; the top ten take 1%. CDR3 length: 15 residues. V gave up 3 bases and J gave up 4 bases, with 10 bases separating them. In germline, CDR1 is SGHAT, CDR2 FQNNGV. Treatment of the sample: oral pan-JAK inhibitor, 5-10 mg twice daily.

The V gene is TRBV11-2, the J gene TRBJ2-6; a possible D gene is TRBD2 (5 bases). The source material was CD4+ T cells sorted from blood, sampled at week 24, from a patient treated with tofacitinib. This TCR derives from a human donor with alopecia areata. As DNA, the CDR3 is TGTGCCAGCAGCTTTCTCCGGAGGGGGGCCAACGTCCTGACTTTC. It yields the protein CASSFLRRGANVLTF.